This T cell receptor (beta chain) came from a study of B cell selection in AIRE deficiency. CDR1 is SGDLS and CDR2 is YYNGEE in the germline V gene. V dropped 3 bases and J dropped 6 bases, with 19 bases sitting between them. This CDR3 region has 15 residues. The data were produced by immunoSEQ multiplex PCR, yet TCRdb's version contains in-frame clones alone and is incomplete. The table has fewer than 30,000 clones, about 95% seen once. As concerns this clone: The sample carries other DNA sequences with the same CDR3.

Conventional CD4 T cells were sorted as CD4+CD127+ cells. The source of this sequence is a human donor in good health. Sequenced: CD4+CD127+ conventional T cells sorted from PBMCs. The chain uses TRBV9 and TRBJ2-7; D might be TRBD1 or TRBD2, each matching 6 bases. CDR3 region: CASSAKGEGGLEQYF. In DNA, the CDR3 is TGTGCCAGCAGCGCCAAGGGTGAGGGGGGTCTCGAGCAGTACTTC.